The clone carrying this TCR beta chain has only a few counts. The antigen remains undetermined. Using a J-beta primer mix together with a sample-barcoded 5' primer, a second PCR was run for about 6 to 12 cycles. TCRdb re-analysed the 5' RACE reads in MiXCR, keeping a single row per CDR3 protein. The sample has 1.8 million or so distinct CDR3 sequences; approximately 39% are singletons. The data derive from a study of blood T cells in healthy people across ages. Study-wide points: Long-lived donors exceeded aged donors in naive CD4+ cells and diversity.

After removal of 0 bases from V and 7 bases from J, the junction contained 7 bases not matched to a gene. The CDR3 length is 17 residues. Germline V gives CDR1 LGHNA, CDR2 YNFKEQ. This clonotype was sampled from a human donor in good health. The chain uses TRBV4-2 and TRBJ2-2; 11 positions match TRBD2. Material for sequencing was blood. CDR3 amino acids: CASSQEVLAGGVGELFF. CDR3 nucleotides: TGTGCCAGCAGCCAAGAAGTTCTAGCGGGGGGCGTCGGGGAGCTGTTTTTT.